Here is one TCR beta chain with its context. Its target is not known. Sequencing of TCR beta was performed on blood CD8+ T cells and on blood CD4+ T cells. TEMRA cells underwent FACS enrichment and CD8+ and CD4+ T cells underwent negative isolation. This sample is part of a study of CD8 T cells in Susac syndrome. General study points: By the study's own acknowledgment, its TCR sequencing and HLA analysis included relatively few individuals.

Reverse transcription used roughly 0.45 to 1 ug RNA and random hexamers. Amplification of TCR beta CDR3 was carried out by immunoSEQ multiplex PCR, which covered 54 Vbeta and 13 Jbeta segments. TCRdb redid the calling of the immunoSEQ multiplex PCR reads with MiXCR, one entry per CDR3 protein. The table records approximately 120,000 distinct CDR3 sequences, around 90% of them present only once. The sequence derives from a human donor with multiple sclerosis. Sample: CD8+ T cells from PBMCs.

The CDR3 loop is CASSLNTNWADTQYF. DNA of the CDR3: TGTGCCAGCAGCTTAAACACTAATTGGGCAGATACGCAGTATTTT. V usage is TRBV13 and J usage is TRBJ2-3, with no clear D. The V gene lost 2 bases and the J gene lost 4 bases, with 13 bases spanning the gap. CDR1 PRHDT and CDR2 FYEKMQ come from the germline V gene (reference sequence). This CDR3 has 15 residues. The full variable domain, with the rest looked up from reference TRBV13 and TRBJ2-3, is AAGVIQSPRHLIKEKRETATLKCYPIPRHDTVYWYQQGPGQDPQFLISFYEKMQSDKGSIPDRFSAQQFSDYHSELNMSSLELGDSALYFCASSLNTNWADTQYFGPGTRLTVL.